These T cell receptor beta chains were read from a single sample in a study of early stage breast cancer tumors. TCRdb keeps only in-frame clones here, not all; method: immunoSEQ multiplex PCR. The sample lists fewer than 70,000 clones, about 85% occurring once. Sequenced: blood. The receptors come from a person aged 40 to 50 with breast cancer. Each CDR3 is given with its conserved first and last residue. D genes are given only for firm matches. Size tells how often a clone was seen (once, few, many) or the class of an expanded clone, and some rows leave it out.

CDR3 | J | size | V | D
CASSGRPGLAGGPSGANVLTF | TRBJ2-6 | NA | TRBV9 | TRBD2
CASSARTGNSGYTF | TRBJ1-2 | NA | TRBV9 | TRBD1
CASSPSSLNEKLFF | TRBJ1-4 | NA | TRBV18 | NA
CASSLLASGSYQETQYF | TRBJ2-5 | NA | TRBV28 | TRBD2
CASTDGSGVRETQYF | TRBJ2-5 | NA | TRBV7-3 | TRBD2
CASTHSPEGHGYTF | TRBJ1-2 | NA | TRBV6-1 | NA
CASSFDGNYGYTF | TRBJ1-2 | NA | TRBV5-1 | NA
CAISDGVGVGYEQYF | TRBJ2-7 | few | TRBV10-3 | NA
CASMGTAANTGELFF | TRBJ2-2 | NA | TRBV9 | NA
CASSPGTGDQPQHF | TRBJ1-5 | NA | TRBV18 | TRBD1
CASSIGDRQPQHF | TRBJ1-5 | few | TRBV19 | TRBD1
CASSFGLAGLEQYF | TRBJ2-7 | NA | TRBV28 | TRBD2
CASSLEQGAGGTNEQFF | TRBJ2-1 | once | TRBV11-1 | TRBD2
CASSGPGADTQYF | TRBJ2-3 | few | TRBV2 | NA
CASSLGWTSLYEQYF | TRBJ2-7 | NA | TRBV5-6 | TRBD2
CASSPDYGGTQYF | TRBJ2-5 | NA | TRBV18 | NA
CASTEKDRATGELFF | TRBJ2-2 | once | TRBV2 | TRBD1
CASRDRGRTDTQYF | TRBJ2-3 | once | TRBV28 | TRBD1
CASSLDSNSNQPQHF | TRBJ1-5 | NA | TRBV18 | NA
CAWSLNMNTEAFF | TRBJ1-1 | few | TRBV30 | NA
CASKVRGRGAEQYF | TRBJ2-7 | NA | TRBV6-5 | NA
CASSHGGSGTRRGAYGYTF | TRBJ1-2 | NA | TRBV5-1 | NA
CASTSGEAYEQYF | TRBJ2-7 | NA | TRBV28 | TRBD2
CASSNRKTSLTDTQYF | TRBJ2-3 | NA | TRBV5-8 | TRBD2
CASSLGTSGSGTDTQYF | TRBJ2-3 | NA | TRBV5-1 | TRBD2
CASSPRGPVNTEAFF | TRBJ1-1 | NA | TRBV18 | TRBD1
CASSSPLGTSSSEQYF | TRBJ2-7 | NA | TRBV28 | TRBD2
CASRVGTGDTYGYTF | TRBJ1-2 | NA | TRBV28 | TRBD1
CATSRDRDDYGYTF | TRBJ1-2 | NA | TRBV15 | TRBD1
CASSRDTGSVQYGELFF | TRBJ2-2 | NA | TRBV19 | NA
CASSTPREGGPNQPQHF | TRBJ1-5 | NA | TRBV28 | NA
CASSLGVGRDGYTF | TRBJ1-2 | NA | TRBV5-5 | NA
CASSPAGQGGYEQYF | TRBJ2-7 | NA | TRBV18 | NA
CASSQGLVQPINEKLFF | TRBJ1-4 | NA | TRBV4-1 | NA
CASLPAVAGTDTQYF | TRBJ2-3 | NA | TRBV28 | NA
CASSLSPREGKNIQYF | TRBJ2-4 | NA | TRBV5-8 | TRBD2
CATSPDRVSGEQYF | TRBJ2-7 | NA | TRBV15 | TRBD1
CAGYEQYF | TRBJ2-7 | few | TRBV13 | NA
CANSGQGAGEQYF | TRBJ2-7 | NA | TRBV2 | TRBD1
CASSSTTVLNTEAFF | TRBJ1-1 | NA | TRBV28 | NA
CASSRQGSTEAFF | TRBJ1-1 | NA | TRBV6-5 | TRBD1
CASSADRGPGNTIYF | TRBJ1-3 | NA | TRBV25-1 | TRBD1
CASSLRSGRDTDTQYF | TRBJ2-3 | few | TRBV27 | NA
CASSLALRGQGRADTQYF | TRBJ2-3 | NA | TRBV7-6 | TRBD1
CSVGQGFTEAFF | TRBJ1-1 | NA | TRBV29-1 | TRBD1
CASSLYTASGYTF | TRBJ1-2 | NA | TRBV5-4 | NA
CASTTDRGGTEAFF | TRBJ1-1 | NA | TRBV27 | TRBD1
CASSLGTSGDTQYF | TRBJ2-3 | NA | TRBV7-3 | TRBD2
CASSRTLGTGRGTGELFF | TRBJ2-2 | NA | TRBV19 | TRBD1
CASRGKVSDTGELFF | TRBJ2-2 | NA | TRBV6-1 | NA
CASSLRREQYF | TRBJ2-7 | few | TRBV28 | NA
CASSYRRGGAEAFF | TRBJ1-1 | NA | TRBV6-5 | TRBD1
CASTRGGRGTQETQYF | TRBJ2-5 | NA | TRBV27 | TRBD2
CASTPLAGVSYNEQFF | TRBJ2-1 | NA | TRBV19 | TRBD2
CASSYSETGSYGYTF | TRBJ1-2 | NA | TRBV6-5 | NA
CASSLRLAGGPREQYF | TRBJ2-7 | NA | TRBV7-3 | TRBD2
CASSLNSRGYEQYF | TRBJ2-7 | NA | TRBV27 | NA